This TCR beta chain was identified in a study of radiation and T cells in renal cell carcinoma (dated by TCRdb to about 2020). At the level of the whole study: In total, fewer than 55 samples, comprising 26 tumors and some 27 peripheral blood samples, were subjected to TCR beta sequencing. The final blood draw took place at 4 weeks after radiation, the same time as nephrectomy. A total of approximately 4 million unique CDR3 nucleotide sequences, encoding 2,500,000 or so unique CDR3 amino acid sequences, were found across all 50 or so samples.

About this clone: The antigen it recognizes is unknown. No qualities accompany the bases; no much larger clone lies one base away.

The time point label, read with the paper, signifies: blood 4 weeks post-SBRT, at nephrectomy. Taken with the paper, the label for treatment or condition translates to: 15 Gy SBRT to primary tumor, nephrectomy 4 weeks later. The samples were obtained from a clinical trial, where primary renal cell carcinomas were treated with 15 Gy stereotactic body radiation therapy and then removed by nephrectomy 4 weeks afterward. To follow tumor-enriched clonotypes, peripheral blood was collected serially from radiation-treated patients at baseline and again at 2 weeks and 4 weeks after SBRT. All patients had renal cell carcinoma with clear cell pathology. Genomic DNA for TCR sequencing was prepared using the QIAamp DNA Blood Mini Kit (Qiagen). The analyses included only samples that passed all quality control checks. TCR beta libraries were generated from genomic DNA with the immunoSEQ kit, following the manufacturer's recommendations. To prepare libraries, a first multiplex PCR with proprietary primers was run, followed by a second PCR that added unique barcodes, and a bead cleanup was done after each round. Each sample batch included a kit-provided positive control reaction and a negative control reaction. The final libraries were assessed on an Agilent 4200 TapeStation D1000 ScreenTape, pooled by volume, and quantified by qPCR. Sequencing ran on an Illumina NextSeq500 with a MidOutput 150-cycle cartridge, using 156 Read1 and 15 Index1 cycles with kit custom primers. The pooled library was loaded at roughly 1 pM with roughly 19% PhiX control spiked in. In the authors' own workflow: Vendor-processed data were analyzed in R, with a clonotype defined as all T cells sharing the same CDR3 nucleotide sequence. For clone abundance analyses, frequencies were normalized to the 10,000 most abundant clones in each sample. Public T cell clones, averaging fewer than five per sample, were removed before analysis. Tumor-enriched and baseline blood-enriched clonotypes were defined by at least a 32-fold difference in abundance between compartments. A beta-binomial differential abundance model was applied to find clonotypes that expanded or contracted between blood time points. The Baroni-Urbani and Buser coefficient was used to measure tumor-blood repertoire similarity, and groups were compared with two-tailed Wilcoxon tests in R. As stored in TCRdb, this immuneACCESS dataset retains in-frame rearrangements with V and J assigned. A fraction of the clones does not appear; measured against another copy, unresolved V genes explain less than half of the discrepancy, and the remainder lacks a known reason. V and J calls and clone size are as listed in that table; D and trimming were resolved from the DNA. The table for this sample lists 150,000 to 200,000 clones; about nine tenths of them were counted only once. The ten largest account for about 10% of the sample.

Paper-wide results and their limitations: Changes in the blood repertoire were not tracked past 4 weeks after treatment. No pretreatment tumor biopsies were available, so the baseline intratumoral presence of clonotypes could not be determined. With a single-armed trial design, the study had no way to address how radiation dose or scheduling affects the TCR repertoire. In blood, the top tumor clonotypes increased from baseline to 2 weeks after radiation and then shrank by 4 weeks, which suggests a temporary expansion of tumor-resident clones.

This TCR derives from a woman aged 45-65 years with renal cell carcinoma. Sequencing was performed on blood, taken from a patient whose treatment included radiotherapy and nephrectomy.

This receptor carries the CDR3 CAISLGSNSYNEQFF. The DNA sequence is as follows: TGTGCCATCAGTCTAGGGTCGAACTCCTACAATGAGCAGTTCTTC. The chain uses TRBV10-3 and TRBJ2-1, with the D gene not clear enough to name. V sheds 5 bases and J sheds 0 bases, leaving 11 bases between their ends. According to the germline V gene, CDR1 reads ENHRY and CDR2 reads SYGVKD. The CDR3 covers 15 residues, taking in both the cysteine and the phenylalanine. The entry retains the CDR3 DNA only, 45 bases that are in frame from base 1.